This passage covers 10 T cell receptor beta chains from one sample sequenced in a study of T cells in Graves' hyperthyroidism and ophthalmopathy. Amplified TCR beta CDR3 regions came from RNA transcripts. The HTBI primer set was used in a first-round RT-PCR of the TCR CDR3. TCRdb ran MiXCR on the multiplex PCR reads and lists one entry per CDR3 protein. The data show about 610,000 distinct CDR3 sequences, with 15% to 20% seen just once and roughly 3.5% held by the top ten. Sequences were obtained from blood. These receptors all stem from a woman aged 40-49 years with Graves' ophthalmopathy.

Comment on this clonotype: A clone one base away is much larger, so this may be a read error. V is TRBV7-9 and J is TRBJ2-1; D might be TRBD2 (6 bases). Germline-derived CDR1 and CDR2 are SEHNR and FQNEAQ (reference sequence). The CDR3 runs 15 residues. The CDR3 region has the DNA TGCGCCAGCAGTCCTCCCCGCGGGATCTACAATGAGCAGTCCTTC. Translated, it gives CASSPPRGIYNEQSF. Variable domain in full (rest from reference TRBV7-9 and TRBJ2-1): DTGVSQNPRHKITKRGQNVTFRCDPISEHNRLYWYRQTLGQGPEFLTYFQNEAQLEKSRLLSDRFSAERPKGSFSTLEIQRTEQGDSAMYLCASSPPRGIYNEQSFGPGTRLTVL.

A few counts support this clonotype. The chain has TRBV6-1 and TRBJ1-6, with D tentatively TRBD1 (6 bases). The V and J ends lost 6 bases and 6 bases respectively, with 15 bases between them. The CDR3 covers 15 residues. Germline V gene data show CDR1 as MNHNS and CDR2 as SASEGT. In DNA, the CDR3 is TGTGCCAGCAGGCCGGGCGAGGGGGGTAATTCACCCCTCCACTTT. This translates into CASRPGEGGNSPLHF.

Points on this clonotype: A much larger clonotype is one base distant, so this may be a read error. No conserved phenylalanine or tryptophan ends this CDR3, so it is likely a read error. The V call is TRBV28, the J call TRBJ1-5; the D gene is possibly TRBD1 (6 bases). The CDR3 has 15 residues. V lost 7 bases, J lost 0 bases, and 13 bases lay in between. The germline CDR1 and CDR2 sequences are MDHEN and SYDVKM. Here the CDR3 DNA reads TGTGCCAGCAAGGGGGAGGCGTTTAGCAATCAGCCCCAGCATGTT. This gives the protein CASKGEAFSNQPQHV.

This clonotype was seen repeatedly, ten times or more. V gene TRBV28 combines with J gene TRBJ1-4; D not certain. The V and J ends lost 2 bases and 5 bases respectively, with 9 bases between them. The CDR3 covers 14 residues. The V gene's germline CDR1 is MDHEN and CDR2 SYDVKM. DNA for the CDR3: TGTGCCAGCAGTTTACAGGCCCTCAATGAAAAACTGTTTTTT. Its protein is CASSLQALNEKLFF.

This clonotype was recorded at least ten times. The rearrangement uses TRBV2 and TRBJ2-2; 10 bases fit TRBD2. CDR1 SNHLY and CDR2 FYNNEI come from the germline V gene. Germline trimming cut 4 bases from V and 2 bases from J; bases unmatched to any gene: 4. The CDR3 spans 16 residues. CDR3 amino acids: CASSASGGVNTGELFF. DNA for the CDR3: TGTGCCAGCAGTGCTAGCGGGGGAGTAAACACCGGGGAGCTGTTTTTT.

The table lists this clonotype with a few counts. V and J are TRBV29-1 and TRBJ1-1, with 9 bases that match TRBD1. This CDR3 has 13 amino acids. In germline, CDR1 is SQVTM, CDR2 ANQGSEA. After removal of 5 bases from V and 0 bases from J, the junction contained 1 base not matched to a gene. The CDR3, as DNA: TGCAGCGTTACAGGGGGCCTGAACACTGAAGCTTTCTTT. It is translated as CSVTGGLNTEAFF.

Many counts were recorded for this clonotype. The chain links TRBV12-3 or TRBV12-4 to TRBJ1-2; D is possibly TRBD1 (5 bases). The CDR3 runs 16 residues. V was shortened by 6 bases and J by 5 bases, with 22 bases between the two germline ends. In DNA, the CDR3 is TGTGCCAGCAGACCTGATATGACAGTGGGGCGTTATGGCTACACCTTC. Amino acid sequence: CASRPDMTVGRYGYTF.

Ten or more counts support this clonotype. V usage is TRBV11-1 and J usage is TRBJ1-1; unclear D gene. CDR3 length: 13 residues. The V gene's germline CDR1 is SGHAT and CDR2 FQDESV (reference sequence). V was clipped by 9 bases and J by 1 base, with 12 bases between them. This CDR3 reads CASRRNPNTEAFF. The CDR3 nucleotides read TGTGCCAGTAGGCGGAATCCGAACACTGAAGCTTTCTTT. The whole variable domain, remainder taken from reference TRBV11-1 and TRBJ1-1, is EAEVAQSPRYKITEKSQAVAFWCDPISGHATLYWYRQILGQGPELLVQFQDESVVDDSQLPKDRFSAERLKGVDSTLKIQPAELGDSAMYLCASRRNPNTEAFFGQGTRLTVV.

This clonotype was recorded at least ten times. The gene calls are TRBV6-1 and TRBJ2-2, with D possibly being TRBD2 (5 bases). CDR3 length: 14 amino acids. Per the germline V gene, CDR1 is MNHNS and CDR2 is SASEGT. V lost 8 bases and J lost 3, with 13 bases in between. The CDR3 bases are TGTGCCAGCTCGGGAAGCTCTGACACCGGGGAGCTGTTTTTT. Translation gives CASSGSSDTGELFF.

In the case of this clonotype: Mismatch with germline at one junction end may stem from a read error. V and J are TRBV2 and TRBJ2-2; either TRBD1 or TRBD2 may fit D (5 bases each). Germline V gives CDR1 SNHLY, CDR2 FYNNEI. The CDR3 covers 13 residues. The CDR3 nucleotides read TGTGCCAGCCATAGGGGCGACGCCGGGGAGCTGGTTTTT. This codes for CASHRGDAGELVF.